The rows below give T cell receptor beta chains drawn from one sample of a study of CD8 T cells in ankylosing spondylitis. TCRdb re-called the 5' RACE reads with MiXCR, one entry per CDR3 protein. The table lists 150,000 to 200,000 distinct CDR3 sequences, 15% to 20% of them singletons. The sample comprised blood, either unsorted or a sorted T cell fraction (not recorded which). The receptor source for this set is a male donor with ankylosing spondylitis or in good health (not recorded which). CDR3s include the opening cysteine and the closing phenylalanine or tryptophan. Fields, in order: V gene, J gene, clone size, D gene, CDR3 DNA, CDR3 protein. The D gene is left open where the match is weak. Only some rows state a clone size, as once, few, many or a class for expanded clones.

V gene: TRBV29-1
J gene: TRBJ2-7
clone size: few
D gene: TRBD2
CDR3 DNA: TGCAGCGTTCTAGCGGGGAGCTCCTACGAGCAGTACTTC
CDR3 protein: CSVLAGSSYEQYF

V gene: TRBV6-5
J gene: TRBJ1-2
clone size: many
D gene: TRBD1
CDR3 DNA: TGTGCCAGCAGTTGGACAGGGGATGGCTACACCTTC
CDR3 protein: CASSWTGDGYTF

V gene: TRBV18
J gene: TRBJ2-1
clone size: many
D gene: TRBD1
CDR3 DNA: TGTGCCAGCTCACCATTGACAGGGCCCCAGGATGAGCAGTTCTTC
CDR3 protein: CASSPLTGPQDEQFF

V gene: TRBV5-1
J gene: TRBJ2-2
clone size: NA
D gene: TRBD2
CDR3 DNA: TGCGCCAGCAGCTTGTCGGCTAGCGGGAACACCGGGGAGCTGTTTTTT
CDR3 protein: CASSLSASGNTGELFF

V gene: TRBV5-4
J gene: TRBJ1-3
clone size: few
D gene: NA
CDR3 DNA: TGTGCCAGCAGCTTGGGGTTCGGAAACACCATATATTTT
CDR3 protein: CASSLGFGNTIYF

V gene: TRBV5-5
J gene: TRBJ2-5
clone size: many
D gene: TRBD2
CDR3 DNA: TGTGCCAGCAGCCCATCTAGCGGGAAAGAGACCCAGTACTTC
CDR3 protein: CASSPSSGKETQYF

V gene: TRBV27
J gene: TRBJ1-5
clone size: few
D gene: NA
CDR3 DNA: TGTGCCAGCAGTCCACGCGACTGGAATCAGCCCCAGCATTTT
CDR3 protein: CASSPRDWNQPQHF

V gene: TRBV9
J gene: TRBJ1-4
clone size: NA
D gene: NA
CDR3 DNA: TGTGCCAGCAGCGTATTTGGGGGGACGACCAATGAAAAACTGTTTTTT
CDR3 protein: CASSVFGGTTNEKLFF

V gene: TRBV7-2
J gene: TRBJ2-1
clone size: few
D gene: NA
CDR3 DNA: TGTGCCAGCAGCGGGTCTGGGCCCTATGAGCAGTTCTTC
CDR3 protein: CASSGSGPYEQFF

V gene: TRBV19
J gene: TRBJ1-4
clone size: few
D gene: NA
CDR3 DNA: TGTGCCAGTAGTATGACCGCTGCAACTAATGAAAAACTGTTTTTT
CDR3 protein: CASSMTAATNEKLFF

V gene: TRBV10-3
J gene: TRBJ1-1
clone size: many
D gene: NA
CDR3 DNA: TGTGCCATCAGTGAATGGGGTAGGCCTTCGAACACTGAAGCTTTCTTT
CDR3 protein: CAISEWGRPSNTEAFF

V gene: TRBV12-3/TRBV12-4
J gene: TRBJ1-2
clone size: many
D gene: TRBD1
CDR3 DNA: TGTGCCAGCAACCCTGGGACAGCCTATGGCTACACCTTC
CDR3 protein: CASNPGTAYGYTF

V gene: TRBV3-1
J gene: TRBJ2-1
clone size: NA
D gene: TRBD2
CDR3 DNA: TGTGCCAGCAGCCAAGATAGCGGGAGGGCCAATGAGCAGTTCTTC
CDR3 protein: CASSQDSGRANEQFF

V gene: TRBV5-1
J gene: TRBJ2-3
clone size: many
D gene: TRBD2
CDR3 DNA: TGCGCCAGCAGCTCCGGTGTGTCTAGCGGGAGCACAGATACGCAGTATTTT
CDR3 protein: CASSSGVSSGSTDTQYF